This T cell receptor beta chain is drawn from a study of blood T cell repertoires in COVID-19. Looking at the study overall: The United States, Italy and Spain were the sources of the acute and convalescent COVID-19 samples. PBMCs, B-cell-depleted T cells, or T cells provided the cDNA or gDNA that made up the material.

Original data processing: Counts of nucleated cells, estimated from reference gene primer amplification, were obtained. Sequencing was performed with immunoSEQ multiplex PCR; in TCRdb, only in-frame clones are kept and a portion is missing. The DNA gave D and trimming, while V, J and clone size come from that table. Here the sample spans 70,000 to 80,000 clones, about 93% being singletons. The CDR3 covers 15 residues. Germline CDR1 and CDR2: GTSNPN and SVGIG (reference sequence). J lost 5 bases, V lost 1 base, and 5 bases had no gene match. The source of this sequence is a human donor in a cohort sampled during active COVID-19. Specimen: peripheral blood. The rearrangement links TRBV30 to TRBJ1-5; 10 bases map to TRBD1. The CDR3 nucleotides read TGTGCCTGGAGTGAGGGGACAGGGGTCGATCAGCCCCAGCATTTT. This codes for CAWSEGTGVDQPQHF.